Each of the 26 T cell receptor beta chains below was sequenced from the same sample in a study of blood T cell repertoires in COVID-19. TCRdb's table, derived via immunoSEQ multiplex PCR, lists solely in-frame clones and lacks some. The sample consists of roughly 250,000 clones, around four fifths of them appearing once. The sequenced sample consisted of peripheral blood. The receptors here all came from a woman aged 55-69 years with active or convalescent COVID-19.

This clone was picked up a small number of times. V and J are TRBV11-2 and TRBJ1-6; D uncertain. There are 14 residues in the CDR3. Germline assignment: CDR1 SGHAT and CDR2 FQNNGV. Trimming left V 5 bases short and J 9 bases short, with 14 bases between. CDR3 sequence: CASSARLIASPLHF. The DNA for the CDR3 is TGTGCCAGCAGCGCACGGCTGATAGCTTCACCCCTCCACTTT. Using reference TRBV11-2 and TRBJ1-6 for the parts outside the CDR3, the full variable domain is EAGVAQSPRYKIIEKRQSVAFWCNPISGHATLYWYQQILGQGPKLLIQFQNNGVVDDSQLPKDRFSAERLKGVDSTLKIQPAKLEDSAVYLCASSARLIASPLHFGNGTRLTVT.

The V call is TRBV5-1, the J call TRBJ1-1; 7 positions agree with TRBD1. Germline lookup yields CDR1 SGHRS and CDR2 YFSETQ. This CDR3 has 15 amino acids. The J segment lost 4 bases and the V segment lost 3 bases, leaving 9 bases of the junction unmatched. CDR3 sequence: CASSSPQGVSTEAFF. The CDR3 region has the DNA TGCGCCAGCAGCTCGCCGCAGGGGGTGTCCACTGAAGCTTTCTTT. The complete variable domain, with remaining parts taken from reference TRBV5-1 and TRBJ1-1, reads KAGVTQTPRYLIKTRGQQVTLSCSPISGHRSVSWYQQTPGQGLQFLFEYFSETQRNKGNFPGRFSGRQFSNSRSEMNVSTLELGDSALYLCASSSPQGVSTEAFFGQGTRLTVV.

This clone occurred once. The chain recombines TRBV6-5 with TRBJ2-1, with 11 bases that match TRBD2. From germline, CDR1 is MNHEY and CDR2 SVGAGI. Germline trimming cut 7 bases from V and 6 bases from J; bases unmatched to any gene: 8. This CDR3 contains 15 residues. CDR3 sequence reads: CASTILAGVRNEQFF. In DNA form, the CDR3 reads TGTGCCAGCACCATACTAGCGGGAGTGCGCAATGAGCAGTTCTTC.

CDR3 coding DNA: TGTGCCAGCAGCTTGGGACAGGCCCGCAATTCACCCCTCCACTTT. Translated, it gives CASSLGQARNSPLHF. The rearrangement uses TRBV7-2 and TRBJ1-6, with TRBD1 identical over 8 bases. The trim removed 3 bases at V and 7 bases at J, leaving 5 bases unmatched. Germline V lookup: CDR1 SGHTA, CDR2 FQGNSA. CDR3 length: 15 residues.

This chain uses TRBV6-5 with TRBJ1-1, with D maybe TRBD1 (6 bases). Germline V gene lookup returns CDR1 MNHEY and CDR2 SVGAGI. The CDR3 is 15 residues long. Trimming removed 5 bases from V and 4 bases from J, with 17 bases in between. For the CDR3, the DNA is TGTGCCAGCAGTCACGGGGGGCGCGGGAGCACTGAAGCTTTCTTT. Amino acids: CASSHGGRGSTEAFF.

The V call is TRBV4-2, the J call TRBJ2-1; 7 bases align to TRBD1. From germline, CDR1 is LGHNA and CDR2 YNFKEQ. The V and J ends lost 2 bases and 2 bases, in that order; junction bases with no gene match: 3. The CDR3 spans 15 residues. The CDR3 DNA is TGTGCCAGCAGCCAATATAGGGGGCCCTACAATGAGCAGTTCTTC. Translation gives CASSQYRGPYNEQFF.

This clone was seen a few times. The V call is TRBV5-6, the J call TRBJ1-6; D is ambiguous. CDR1 SGHDT and CDR2 YYEEEE come from the germline V gene. This CDR3 has 12 residues. Deletions cut 2 bases from V and 9 bases from J, with 6 bases between. CDR3 nucleotides: TGTGCCAGCAGCTTCCGGTCTTCACCCCTCCACTTT. Amino acids: CASSFRSSPLHF.

The genes are TRBV7-9 and TRBJ1-2, with 7 bases matching TRBD1. The CDR3 length is 15 residues. Germline CDR1 and CDR2: SEHNR and FQNEAQ (reference sequence). Losses at the gene ends were 5 bases for V and 6 bases for J; bases not matched to a gene: 12. The CDR3 loop is CASSAPGQLPDGYTF. The CDR3 DNA reads as TGTGCCAGCAGCGCTCCGGGACAGTTGCCTGATGGCTACACCTTC.

J is TRBJ2-6 and V is TRBV19; 7 nucleotides line up with TRBD1. The length of the CDR3 is 18 residues. Germline values: CDR1 LNHDA, CDR2 SQIVND (reference sequence). The ends lost 7 bases at V and 0 bases at J; junction bases unmatched: 12. CDR3 region: CASTLGQGVASGANVLTF. CDR3 coding DNA: TGTGCCAGTACCCTGGGTCAGGGGGTTGCCTCTGGGGCCAACGTCCTGACTTTC.

The gene calls are TRBV5-1 and TRBJ1-2; 9 positions match TRBD1. Germline V gene data show CDR1 as SGHRS and CDR2 as YFSETQ. V lost 0 bases and J lost 8; bases outside the gene matches: 5. There are 14 residues in the CDR3. CDR3 sequence (DNA): TGCGCCAGCAGCTTGGACGGGACAGGGTACGGCTACACCTTC. This sequence encodes CASSLDGTGYGYTF. Full variable domain (missing parts from reference TRBV5-1 and TRBJ1-2): KAGVTQTPRYLIKTRGQQVTLSCSPISGHRSVSWYQQTPGQGLQFLFEYFSETQRNKGNFPGRFSGRQFSNSRSEMNVSTLELGDSALYLCASSLDGTGYGYTFGSGTRLTVV.

V is TRBV6-5 and J is TRBJ2-3, with 11 bases that match TRBD2. The CDR3 spans 14 residues. V lost 0 bases to trimming and J lost 10 bases; unmatched junction nucleotides: 3. Germline lookup yields CDR1 MNHEY and CDR2 SVGAGI. CDR3 in amino acids: CASSYSISGGAQYF. CDR3 nucleotide sequence: TGTGCCAGCAGTTACTCGATTAGCGGGGGGGCGCAGTATTTT.

V usage is TRBV7-3 and J usage is TRBJ2-2, with 11 bases identical to TRBD2. Germline CDR1 SGHTA, CDR2 FQGTGA. The CDR3 extends over 15 amino acids. The junction had 6 bases not matched to a gene; V was cut back by 5 bases and J by 7 bases. CDR3: CASSPTSGKDGELFF. The DNA of the CDR3 is TGTGCCAGCAGCCCGACTAGCGGGAAGGACGGGGAGCTGTTTTTT.

The chain combines TRBV6-5 with TRBJ2-3; 11 bases are a match to TRBD2. CDR3 length: 15 residues. Trimming at V came to 8 bases and at J to 6 bases, leaving 10 bases not matched to a gene. The germline V gene encodes CDR1 MNHEY and CDR2 SVGAGI. DNA for the CDR3: TGTGCCAGCGCCTCACTAGCGGGAGTGGGTGATACGCAGTATTTT. Translated, it gives CASASLAGVGDTQYF.

Points on this clone: With a much larger clone just one base away, this may be a read error. The chain joins TRBV7-3 to TRBJ1-1; tentative D call: TRBD1 (6 bases). This CDR3 is 14 amino acids long. Germline V CDR1 and CDR2: SGHTA, FQGTGA. The V gene lost 0 bases and the J gene lost 1 base, with 6 bases spanning the gap. CDR3 loop: CASSLTQGNTEAFF. The CDR3 DNA reads as TGTGCCAGCAGCTTAACACAGGGGAACACTGAAGCTTTCTTT. The full variable domain, its missing parts supplied by reference TRBV7-3 and TRBJ1-1, is GAGVSQTPSNKVTEKGKYVELRCDPISGHTALYWYRQSLGQGPEFLIYFQGTGAADDSGLPNDRFFAVRPEGSVSTLKIQRTERGDSAVYLCASSLTQGNTEAFFGQGTRLTVV.

Only a few counts were recorded for this clone. The V call is TRBV3-1 (or the pseudogene TRBV3-2), the J call TRBJ2-5; 8 bases agree with TRBD1. This CDR3 has 15 residues. The J segment lost 5 bases and the V segment lost 1 base, leaving 6 bases of the junction unmatched. Germline V gene data show CDR1 as LGHDT and CDR2 as YNNKEL (reference sequence). The CDR3 DNA reads as TGTGCCAGCAGCCAAGCGGGCAGGGGGCCCGAGACCCAGTACTTC. This codes for CASSQAGRGPETQYF.

V is TRBV29-1 and J is TRBJ2-4; D not certain. With 7 bases removed from V and 8 bases from J, the gap between germline ends came to 12 bases. In germline, CDR1 is SQVTM, CDR2 ANQGSEA. This CDR3 has 11 amino acids. CDR3 residues: CSGTMRDIQYF. As DNA, the CDR3 is TGCAGCGGCACCATGAGAGACATTCAGTACTTC.

The V call is TRBV2, the J call TRBJ2-2; D may be TRBD2 (5 bases). Deletions cut 5 bases from V and 1 base from J, with 11 bases between. Per germline, CDR1 SNHLY and CDR2 FYNNEI. The CDR3 totals 15 residues. Written as DNA, the CDR3 is TGTGCCAGCAGTAAGGGAGTTTTGAACACCGGGGAGCTGTTTTTT. Protein: CASSKGVLNTGELFF.

This clone was seen a handful of times. The J gene is TRBJ1-5, the V gene TRBV6-6; 8 bases match TRBD1. Per the germline V gene, CDR1 is MNHNY and CDR2 is SVGAGI (reference sequence). The CDR3 is 15 amino acids. After removal of 7 bases from V and 2 bases from J, the junction contained 7 bases not matched to a gene. The CDR3: CASTPTGAGNQPQHF. The CDR3, as DNA: TGTGCCAGCACTCCGACAGGGGCGGGCAATCAGCCCCAGCATTTT.

The rearrangement links TRBV28 to TRBJ2-3, with 9 nucleotides matching TRBD1. V was pared by 5 bases and J by 2 bases, with 8 bases of the junction left unmatched. The CDR3 loop spans 16 amino acids. Germline CDR1 MDHEN, CDR2 SYDVKM. The CDR3 protein is CASSGLTGGYTDTQYF. The CDR3 nucleotides are TGTGCCAGCAGTGGACTGACAGGGGGATACACAGATACGCAGTATTTT.

This sequence joins TRBV7-2 and TRBJ2-2; 9 bases are shared with TRBD1. Germline V gives CDR1 SGHTA, CDR2 FQGNSA. The CDR3 covers 17 residues. Unmatched junction bases numbered 13, after V lost 5 bases and J lost 6 bases. This CDR3 is CASSELSGQGYSGELFF. Written as DNA, the CDR3 is TGTGCCAGCAGCGAGCTGTCGGGACAGGGATACTCCGGGGAGCTGTTTTTT.

J is TRBJ2-3 and V is TRBV2, with 7 nucleotides matching TRBD1. The V and J ends lost 5 bases and 2 bases, in that order; junction bases with no gene match: 4. The CDR3 length is 14 residues. Germline assignment: CDR1 SNHLY and CDR2 FYNNEI. The CDR3 DNA is TGTGCCAGCAGTAAAGGACAGGCCACAGATACGCAGTATTTT. It yields the protein CASSKGQATDTQYF.

This clone was counted a single time. The V and J genes are TRBV30 and TRBJ1-5; a possible D gene is TRBD1 (5 bases). V shed 3 bases and J shed 5 bases, with 11 bases lying between them. Germline V gene lookup returns CDR1 GTSNPN and CDR2 SVGIG (reference sequence). This CDR3 comprises 13 residues. CDR3 in amino acids: CAWSLGGDQPQHF. The CDR3 DNA reads TGTGCCTGGAGCCTCGGGGGAGATCAGCCCCAGCATTTT. The full variable domain, with the rest looked up from reference TRBV30 and TRBJ1-5, is SQTIHQWPATLVQPVGSPLSLECTVEGTSNPNLYWYRQAAGRGLQLLFYSVGIGQISSEVPQNLSASRPQDRQFILSSKKLLLSDSGFYLCAWSLGGDQPQHFGDGTRLSIL.

The chain is built from TRBV30 and TRBJ2-7; D remains ambiguous. This CDR3 has 11 amino acids. Germline CDR1 GTSNPN, CDR2 SVGIG (reference sequence). V gave up 2 bases and J gave up 5 bases, with 7 bases separating them. The CDR3 nucleotides are TGTGCCTGGAGTCCCCGCGACGAGCAGTACTTC. Amino acid sequence: CAWSPRDEQYF. The full variable domain, in which reference TRBV30 and TRBJ2-7 provide the parts outside the CDR3, is SQTIHQWPATLVQPVGSPLSLECTVEGTSNPNLYWYRQAAGRGLQLLFYSVGIGQISSEVPQNLSASRPQDRQFILSSKKLLLSDSGFYLCAWSPRDEQYFGPGTRLTVT.

V gene TRBV4-2 combines with J gene TRBJ2-3, with D perhaps TRBD1 (5 bases). The V end lost 4 bases, the J end lost 2 bases, and 16 bases lay between the germline ends. This CDR3 spans 16 amino acids. The V gene's germline CDR1 is LGHNA and CDR2 YNFKEQ. CDR3 sequence (DNA): TGTGCCAGCAGCCTAAGAGACAGAACCAACACAGATACGCAGTATTTT. Translation gives CASSLRDRTNTDTQYF.

This chain links TRBV18 with TRBJ1-2; weak D call: TRBD1 (5 bases). Trimming pared 4 bases from V and 4 bases from J, leaving 16 bases between. The CDR3 has 15 residues. Germline CDR1 and CDR2: KGHSH and LQKENI. The CDR3 DNA sequence: TGTGCCAGCTCACTTGACAGTACGGGACTCTATGGCTACACCTTC. It specifies CASSLDSTGLYGYTF.

The rearrangement joins TRBV2 to TRBJ1-1, with D possibly matching TRBD1 (5 bases). Between the trimmed V and J ends, which lost 1 base and 2 bases, there was a span of 11 bases. This CDR3 comprises 15 residues. Germline V lookup: CDR1 SNHLY, CDR2 FYNNEI. CDR3 region: CASSEEPGGNTEAFF. CDR3 coding DNA: TGTGCCAGCAGTGAAGAACCGGGGGGAAACACTGAAGCTTTCTTT.